This is a list of T cell receptor beta chains from one sample in a study of identical twins. TCRdb processed the 5' RACE reads anew with MiXCR; each CDR3 protein has one entry. The repertoire includes 600,000 to 850,000 distinct CDR3 sequences, about 18% of them detected once, and around 13% sits in the top ten. This sample was also put to use in a study of T cells expressing NK-cell markers.

The specimen was PBMCs. Every receptor here comes from a woman aged 18-29 years in good health. Each CDR3 is given without its conserved first and last residue.

v_call	j_call	cdr3_aa
TRBV12-3/TRBV12-4	TRBJ1-4	ASSLQGWGGYNEKLF
TRBV9	TRBJ2-5	ASSVPPGRGGPQETQY
TRBV12-3/TRBV12-4	TRBJ1-2	ASSLIDRGNYGYT
TRBV2	TRBJ2-3	ASSSSATSTDTQY
TRBV5-1	TRBJ1-1	ASSPTGGETEAF
TRBV7-2	TRBJ2-7	ASSEPGQIIYEQY
TRBV12-3/TRBV12-4	TRBJ1-1	ASSLEAGQGFYGTEAF
TRBV19	TRBJ2-1	ASTTRGRGHNEQF
TRBV20-1	TRBJ1-5	SARDFEGTQPQH
TRBV9	TRBJ2-1	ASSVGARVYNEQF
TRBV24-1	TRBJ2-1	ATGDISGGRDEQF
TRBV5-1	TRBJ2-7	ASSLAISYEQY
TRBV20-1	TRBJ2-7	SASEGVDEQY
TRBV12-3/TRBV12-4	TRBJ1-3	ASSSRSGNTIY
TRBV20-1	TRBJ2-3	SARRGSGTSGSIDTQY
TRBV7-7	TRBJ2-1	ASSLGQRSEQF
TRBV6-5	TRBJ1-2	ASSYRFEIGYGYT
TRBV16	TRBJ2-7	ASTRGPDEQY
TRBV25-1	TRBJ1-4	ASSDRGLGNKLF
TRBV18	TRBJ2-1	ASSPPGTPADEQF
TRBV12-3/TRBV12-4	TRBJ2-1	ASSSLRDGNEQF
TRBV7-2	TRBJ2-7	ASSLGDRAGQY
TRBV29-1	TRBJ2-7	SASEQGDEQY
TRBV6-4	TRBJ2-1	ASSDDNEQF
TRBV18	TRBJ2-1	ASSPLDRGRVNEQF